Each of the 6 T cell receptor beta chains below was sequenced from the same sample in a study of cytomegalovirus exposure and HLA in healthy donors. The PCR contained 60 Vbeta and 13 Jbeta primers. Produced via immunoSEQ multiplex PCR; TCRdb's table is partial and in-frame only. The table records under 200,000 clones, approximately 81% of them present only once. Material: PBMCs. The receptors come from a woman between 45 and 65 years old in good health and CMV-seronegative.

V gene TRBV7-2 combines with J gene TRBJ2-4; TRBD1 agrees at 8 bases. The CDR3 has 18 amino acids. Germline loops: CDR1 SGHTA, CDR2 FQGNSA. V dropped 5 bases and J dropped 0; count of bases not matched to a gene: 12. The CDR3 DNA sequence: TGTGCCAGCAGCCTAGTTGTGAGGGACAGGATAGCCAAAAACATTCAGTACTTC. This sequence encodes CASSLVVRDRIAKNIQYF. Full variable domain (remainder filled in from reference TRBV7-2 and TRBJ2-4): GAGVSQSPSNKVTEKGKDVELRCDPISGHTALYWYRQSLGQGLEFLIYFQGNSAPDKSGLPSDRFSAERTGGSVSTLTIQRTQQEDSAVYLCASSLVVRDRIAKNIQYFGAGTRLSVL.

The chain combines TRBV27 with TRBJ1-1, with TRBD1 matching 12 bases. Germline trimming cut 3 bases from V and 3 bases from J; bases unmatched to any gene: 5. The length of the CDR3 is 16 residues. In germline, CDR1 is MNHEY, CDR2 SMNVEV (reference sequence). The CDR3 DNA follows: TGTGCCAGCAGTTTGTTGGGACAGGGGGCGTACACTGAAGCTTTCTTT. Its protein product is CASSLLGQGAYTEAFF.

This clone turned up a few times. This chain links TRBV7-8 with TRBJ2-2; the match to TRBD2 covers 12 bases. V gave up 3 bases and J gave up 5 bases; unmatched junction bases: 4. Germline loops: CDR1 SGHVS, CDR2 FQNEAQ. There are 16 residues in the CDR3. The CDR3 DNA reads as TGTGCCAGCAGCTTGCGACTAGCGGGAGCGACCGGGGAGCTGTTTTTT. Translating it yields CASSLRLAGATGELFF.

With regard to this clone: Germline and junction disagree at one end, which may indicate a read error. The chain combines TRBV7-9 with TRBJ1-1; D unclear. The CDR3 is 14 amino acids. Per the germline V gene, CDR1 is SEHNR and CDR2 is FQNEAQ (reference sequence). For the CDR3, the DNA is TGTTCCAGCAGCTTAATCTACGGGAACACTGAAGCTTTCTTT. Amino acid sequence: CSSSLIYGNTEAFF. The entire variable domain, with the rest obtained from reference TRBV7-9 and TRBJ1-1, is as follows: DTGVSQNPRHKITKRGQNVTFRCDPISEHNRLYWYRQTLGQGPEFLTYFQNEAQLEKSRLLSDRFSAERPKGSFSTLEIQRTEQGDSAMYLCSSSLIYGNTEAFFGQGTRLTVV.

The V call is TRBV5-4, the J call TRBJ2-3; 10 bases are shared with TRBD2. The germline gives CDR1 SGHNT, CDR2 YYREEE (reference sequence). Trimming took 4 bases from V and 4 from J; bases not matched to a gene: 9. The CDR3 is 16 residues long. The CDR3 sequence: CASSLPLAGVSDTQYF. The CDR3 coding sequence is TGTGCCAGCAGCCTGCCCCTAGCGGGAGTATCAGATACGCAGTATTTT.

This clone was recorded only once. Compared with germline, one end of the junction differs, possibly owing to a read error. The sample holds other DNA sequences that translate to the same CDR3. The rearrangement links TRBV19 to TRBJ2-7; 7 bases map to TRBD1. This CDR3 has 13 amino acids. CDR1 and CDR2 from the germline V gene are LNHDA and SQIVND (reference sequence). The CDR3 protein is CASSLGQSYEQYF. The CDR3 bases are TGCGCCAGTAGCCTGGGACAGTCCTACGAGCAGTACTTC.